Below, 9 T cell receptor beta chains from the same sample are listed, as sequenced in a study of blood T cell repertoires in COVID-19 (dated by TCRdb to the early 2020s). Libraries were prepared through the immunoSEQ multiplex PCR assay. As stored in TCRdb, this immuneACCESS dataset retains in-frame rearrangements with V and J assigned. A fraction of the clones does not appear; measured against another copy, unresolved V genes explain less than half of the discrepancy, and the remainder lacks a known reason. The sample table lists some 140,000 clones, around 85% of them with a count of one. Of the sample, 0.6% to 0.65% is held by the ten largest clones. Sequencing was carried out using peripheral blood. Receptors were obtained from a man in his sixties with COVID-19, enrolled during active disease.

The chain carries TRBV14 and TRBJ1-6; no clear D. Germline V gene sequence: CDR1 SGHDN, CDR2 FVKESK. The CDR3 has 14 amino acids. V lost 0 bases and J lost 10, with 10 bases in between. In DNA form, the CDR3 reads TGTGCCAGCAGCCAAGACTACTACGGGTCACCCCTCCACTTT. It codes for CASSQDYYGSPLHF. The variable domain in full, with the rest retrieved from reference TRBV14 and TRBJ1-6, is EAGVTQFPSHSVIEKGQTVTLRCDPISGHDNLYWYRRVMGKEIKFLLHFVKESKQDESGMPNNRFLAERTGGTYSTLKVQPAELEDSGVYFCASSQDYYGSPLHFGNGTRLTVT.

The CDR3 region is CASSISWDRGFTEAFF. In nucleotides, the CDR3 is TGTGCCAGTAGTATTTCCTGGGACAGGGGGTTCACTGAAGCTTTCTTT. V gene TRBV19 combines with J gene TRBJ1-1, with 11 nucleotides matching TRBD1. In germline, CDR1 is LNHDA, CDR2 SQIVND (reference sequence). J gave up 4 bases and V 3 bases, and 7 bases lay outside the gene matches. This CDR3 has 16 amino acids.

This clone was found a few times. The chain has TRBV5-1 and TRBJ2-7; TRBD2 agrees at 7 bases. The germline gives CDR1 SGHRS, CDR2 YFSETQ. Unmatched junction bases numbered 5, after V lost 1 base and J lost 1 base. The CDR3 consists of 15 residues. Here the CDR3 reads CASSLSGLLSYEQYF. CDR3 nucleotides: TGCGCCAGCAGCTTGTCGGGACTACTTTCCTACGAGCAGTACTTC.

This clone occurred once. The chain employs TRBV9 and TRBJ2-5, with 12 bases identical to TRBD2. Per germline, CDR1 SGDLS and CDR2 YYNGEE. V shed 4 bases and J 5 bases; nucleotides not matched to a gene: 9. This CDR3 has 16 amino acids. The CDR3 coding sequence is TGTGCCAGCAGCCCCTACCTAGCGGGGGGGTTGGAGACCCAGTACTTC. Protein: CASSPYLAGGLETQYF. Together with reference TRBV9 and TRBJ2-5, the CDR3 gives the full variable domain: DSGVTQTPKHLITATGQRVTLRCSPRSGDLSVYWYQQSLDQGLQFLIQYYNGEERAKGNILERFSAQQFPDLHSELNLSSLELGDSALYFCASSPYLAGGLETQYFGPGTRLLVL.

This clone was counted only a few times. This chain connects TRBV9 to TRBJ2-1; the D gene is possibly TRBD2 (6 bases). V lost 2 bases and J lost 10, with 19 bases in between. The length of the CDR3 is 15 residues. Germline CDR1 SGDLS, CDR2 YYNGEE. CDR3: CASSVDPGLGGEQFF. The DNA for the CDR3 is TGTGCCAGCAGCGTTGACCCGGGACTGGGGGGAGAGCAGTTCTTC.

This sequence joins TRBV7-2 and TRBJ1-6, with D uncertain. The CDR3 has 14 amino acids. Looked up from germline, CDR1 is SGHTA and CDR2 is FQGNSA. The V end was cut by 5 bases, the J end by 6 bases, with 11 bases between. CDR3 coding DNA: TGTGCCAGCAGCCCACCTGCAGTTAATTCACCCCTCCACTTT. Translating it yields CASSPPAVNSPLHF. The full variable domain, with the rest looked up from reference TRBV7-2 and TRBJ1-6, is GAGVSQSPSNKVTEKGKDVELRCDPISGHTALYWYRQSLGQGLEFLIYFQGNSAPDKSGLPSDRFSAERTGGSVSTLTIQRTQQEDSAVYLCASSPPAVNSPLHFGNGTRLTVT.

The chain joins TRBV6-4 to TRBJ2-1, with D possibly TRBD2 on 6 matching bases. The CDR3 spans 13 residues. The ends were cut back, 5 bases at V and 8 bases at J, with 13 bases in the middle. In germline, CDR1 is MRHNA, CDR2 SNTAGT. The CDR3 DNA is TGTGCCAGCAGTAGGGACTTGCCCGATGAGCAGTTCTTC. Its protein is CASSRDLPDEQFF.

The chain uses TRBV5-1 and TRBJ2-5; 10 nucleotides align to TRBD2. The CDR3 has 16 residues. The J segment lost 2 bases and the V segment lost 3 bases, leaving 7 bases of the junction unmatched. Germline V gene sequence: CDR1 SGHRS, CDR2 YFSETQ. This CDR3 is CASSSRLAGPQETQYF. CDR3 sequence (DNA): TGCGCCAGCAGCTCCCGACTAGCGGGCCCACAAGAGACCCAGTACTTC.

This sequence joins TRBV19 and TRBJ1-5, with D possibly TRBD1 on 6 matching bases. This CDR3 has 18 amino acids. Trimming removed 3 bases at V and 2 bases at J, with 20 bases between. The germline CDR1 and CDR2 sequences are LNHDA and SQIVND (reference sequence). CDR3 bases: TGTGCCAGTAGTATTGGGGCAGGGGCCCTGGGGCGCAATCAGCCCCAGCATTTT. It encodes CASSIGAGALGRNQPQHF.